The clone carrying this T cell receptor (beta chain) was seen a few times. This same CDR3 is encoded by further DNA sequences in the sample. Here immunoSEQ multiplex PCR was the method, and the copy in TCRdb shows in-frame clones only, minus some. The sample shows 200,000 to 300,000 clones, 75% to 85% of them seen only once. Germline V gene lookup returns CDR1 KGHSH and CDR2 LQKENI. The CDR3 covers 13 residues. Trimming cost V 4 bases and J 0 bases, with 7 bases left between them. The data are from a study of blood T cell repertoires in COVID-19. This chain connects TRBV18 to TRBJ2-7; D gene ambiguous. The clonotype was recovered from a human donor in a cohort sampled during active COVID-19. Sequencing was done on a sample of peripheral blood. CDR3 in DNA: TGTGCCAGCTCACGTGGTAGCTCCTACGAGCAGTACTTC. Protein sequence: CASSRGSSYEQYF.